A selection of T cell receptor beta chains follows, all from one sample in a study of technical replicates of blood from four donors. Profiling relied on immunoSEQ multiplex PCR, and the TCRdb table lists in-frame clones only, not all of them. This table has about 79,000 clones, roughly 92% appearing once. Material: T cells isolated from PBMCs. These receptors were taken from a human donor in good health. CDR3s include the opening cysteine and the closing phenylalanine or tryptophan.

J gene: TRBJ1-5; V gene: TRBV6-1; CDR3 protein: CASSLQTGNQPQHF
J gene: TRBJ2-1; V gene: TRBV27; CDR3 protein: CASGSGPEQFF
J gene: TRBJ2-7; V gene: TRBV6-5; CDR3 protein: CASSLLAGGNYEQYF
J gene: TRBJ2-5; V gene: TRBV5-1; CDR3 protein: CASSLAGTGETQYF
J gene: TRBJ2-5; V gene: TRBV7-2; CDR3 protein: CASSRELAAIQETQYF
J gene: TRBJ1-5; V gene: TRBV21-1; CDR3 protein: CASSSRTVHQPQHF
J gene: TRBJ2-1; V gene: TRBV11-2; CDR3 protein: CASSFSWTTAYNEQFF
J gene: TRBJ2-5; V gene: TRBV29-1; CDR3 protein: CSALKTGGETQYF
J gene: TRBJ1-1; V gene: TRBV15; CDR3 protein: CATSSPVRLTEAFF
J gene: TRBJ2-1; V gene: TRBV27; CDR3 protein: CASTRPGVHDNEQFF
J gene: TRBJ1-2; V gene: TRBV5-6; CDR3 protein: CASSLDRGGYRVYTF
J gene: TRBJ1-4; V gene: TRBV5-1; CDR3 protein: CASNSGRGEKLFF
J gene: TRBJ2-3; V gene: TRBV7-8; CDR3 protein: CASSLGSGGAFGTDTQYF
J gene: TRBJ2-1; V gene: TRBV15; CDR3 protein: CATSRSRDEQFF
J gene: TRBJ2-1; V gene: TRBV19; CDR3 protein: CASSTWTSGGDEQFF
J gene: TRBJ1-1; V gene: TRBV18; CDR3 protein: CATSTGKNTEAFF
J gene: TRBJ1-3; V gene: TRBV5-4; CDR3 protein: CASSLVNANSGNTIYF
J gene: TRBJ1-1; V gene: TRBV30; CDR3 protein: CAWSEVWLGSTEAFF
J gene: TRBJ2-1; V gene: TRBV6-5; CDR3 protein: CASSYPTSGAGEQFF
J gene: TRBJ1-1; V gene: TRBV5-4; CDR3 protein: CASSTDTNTEAFF
J gene: TRBJ1-4; V gene: TRBV6-1; CDR3 protein: CASSLRGLVEKLFF
J gene: TRBJ1-1; V gene: TRBV10-3; CDR3 protein: CAIRMTGDNEAFF
J gene: TRBJ1-5; V gene: TRBV7-9; CDR3 protein: CASSSDISNQPQHF
J gene: TRBJ1-6; V gene: TRBV7-9; CDR3 protein: CASSLSGEGPLHF
J gene: TRBJ1-5; V gene: TRBV27; CDR3 protein: CASSLAGGNQPQHF
J gene: TRBJ2-5; V gene: TRBV10-3; CDR3 protein: CAISERQDKLTQYF
J gene: TRBJ1-1; V gene: TRBV6-4; CDR3 protein: CASKGAGGTEAFF
J gene: TRBJ2-5; V gene: TRBV6-5; CDR3 protein: CASSSHRNLQETQYF
J gene: TRBJ2-4; V gene: TRBV28; CDR3 protein: CASAMLARKAKNIQYF
J gene: TRBJ2-7; V gene: TRBV5-1; CDR3 protein: CASADRDNSYEQYF
J gene: TRBJ2-1; V gene: TRBV5-6; CDR3 protein: CASSPPWARAVNEQFF
J gene: TRBJ2-7; V gene: TRBV5-1; CDR3 protein: CASSRGQGRGKYEQYF
J gene: TRBJ1-2; V gene: TRBV5-6; CDR3 protein: CASGQGAGYGYTF
J gene: TRBJ2-2; V gene: TRBV25-1; CDR3 protein: CASMGGGAGELFF
J gene: TRBJ2-1; V gene: TRBV7-4; CDR3 protein: CASSLGGVFSYNEQFF
J gene: TRBJ1-2; V gene: TRBV18; CDR3 protein: CASSPPGGALGYTF
J gene: TRBJ2-7; V gene: TRBV6-1; CDR3 protein: CASREFSQSYEQYF
J gene: TRBJ1-3; V gene: TRBV28; CDR3 protein: CASENTGDPGNTIYF
J gene: TRBJ2-4; V gene: TRBV27; CDR3 protein: CRAGSAKNIQYF
J gene: TRBJ2-1; V gene: TRBV6-6; CDR3 protein: CASISRDRAYNEQFF
J gene: TRBJ2-5; V gene: TRBV5-1; CDR3 protein: CASSPGGFQETQYF
J gene: TRBJ2-3; V gene: TRBV30; CDR3 protein: CAWSRAEAGKATDTQYF
J gene: TRBJ2-7; V gene: TRBV12-5; CDR3 protein: CASGLVRASPYEQYF
J gene: TRBJ1-1; V gene: TRBV6-4; CDR3 protein: CASSPVPNTEAFF
J gene: TRBJ2-7; V gene: TRBV7-9; CDR3 protein: CAILTSGEQYF
J gene: TRBJ2-1; V gene: TRBV21-1; CDR3 protein: CASSKDRGRGLAGDNEQFF
J gene: TRBJ1-1; V gene: TRBV19; CDR3 protein: CASSLTVNTEAFF
J gene: TRBJ2-1; V gene: TRBV4-1; CDR3 protein: CASSQLSPYNEQFF
J gene: TRBJ2-1; V gene: TRBV7-8; CDR3 protein: CASSLRGGLSSYNEQFF
J gene: TRBJ2-2; V gene: TRBV12-5; CDR3 protein: CASGLPRTSGGPGELFF
J gene: TRBJ1-1; V gene: TRBV4-1; CDR3 protein: CASSNPRGRERTEAFF
J gene: TRBJ2-2; V gene: TRBV2; CDR3 protein: CASSGWGRGIGNTGELFF
J gene: TRBJ2-7; V gene: TRBV7-9; CDR3 protein: CASSLGGLTYEQYF
J gene: TRBJ1-1; V gene: TRBV5-6; CDR3 protein: CASSLGLAGWTEAFF
J gene: TRBJ1-1; V gene: TRBV9; CDR3 protein: CASSVGLMNTEAFF
J gene: TRBJ2-7; V gene: TRBV12-5; CDR3 protein: CASGLVLDSYSYEQYF
J gene: TRBJ1-1; V gene: TRBV6-5; CDR3 protein: CASSYSRGNTEAFF